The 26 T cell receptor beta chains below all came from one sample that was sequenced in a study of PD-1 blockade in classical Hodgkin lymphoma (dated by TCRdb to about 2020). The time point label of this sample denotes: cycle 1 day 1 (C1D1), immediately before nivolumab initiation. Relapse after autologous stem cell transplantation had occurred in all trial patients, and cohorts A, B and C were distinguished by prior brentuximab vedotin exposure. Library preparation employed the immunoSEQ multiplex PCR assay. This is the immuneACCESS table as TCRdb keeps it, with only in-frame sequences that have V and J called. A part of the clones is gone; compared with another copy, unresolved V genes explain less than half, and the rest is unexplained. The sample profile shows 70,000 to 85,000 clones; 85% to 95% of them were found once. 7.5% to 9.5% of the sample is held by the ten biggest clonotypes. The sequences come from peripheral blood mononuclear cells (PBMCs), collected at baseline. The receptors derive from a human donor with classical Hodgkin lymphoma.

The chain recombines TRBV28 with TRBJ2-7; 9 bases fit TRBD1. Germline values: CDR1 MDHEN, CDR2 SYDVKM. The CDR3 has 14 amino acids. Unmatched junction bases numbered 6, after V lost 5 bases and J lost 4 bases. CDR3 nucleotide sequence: TGTGCCAGCAGTCACAGGGGGCTCCCGTACGAGCAGTACTTC. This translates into CASSHRGLPYEQYF.

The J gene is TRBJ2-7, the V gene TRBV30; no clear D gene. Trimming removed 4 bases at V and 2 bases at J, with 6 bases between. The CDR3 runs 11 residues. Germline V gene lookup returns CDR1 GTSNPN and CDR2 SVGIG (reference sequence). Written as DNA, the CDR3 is TGTGCCTGGACAGAAACCTACGAGCAGTACTTC. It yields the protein CAWTETYEQYF.

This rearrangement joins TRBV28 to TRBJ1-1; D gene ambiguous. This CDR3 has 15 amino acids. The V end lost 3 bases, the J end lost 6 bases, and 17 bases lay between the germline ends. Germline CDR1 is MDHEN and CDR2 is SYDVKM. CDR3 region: CASSFPGPGFPEAFF. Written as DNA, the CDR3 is TGTGCCAGCAGTTTCCCCGGACCCGGCTTTCCTGAAGCTTTCTTT. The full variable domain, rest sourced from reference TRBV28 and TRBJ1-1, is DVKVTQSSRYLVKRTGEKVFLECVQDMDHENMFWYRQDPGLGLRLIYFSYDVKMKEKGDIPEGYSVSREKKERFSLILESASTNQTSMYLCASSFPGPGFPEAFFGQGTRLTVV.

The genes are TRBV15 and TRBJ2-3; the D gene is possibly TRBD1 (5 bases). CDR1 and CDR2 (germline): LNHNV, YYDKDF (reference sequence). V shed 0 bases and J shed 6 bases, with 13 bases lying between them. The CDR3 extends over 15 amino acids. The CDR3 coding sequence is TGTGCCACCAGCAGAGAGGGGCGAATCCGTGATACGCAGTATTTT. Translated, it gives CATSREGRIRDTQYF. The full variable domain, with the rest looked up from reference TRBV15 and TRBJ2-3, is DAMVIQNPRYQVTQFGKPVTLSCSQTLNHNVMYWYQQKSSQAPKLLFHYYDKDFNNEADTPDNFQSRRPNTSFCFLDIRSPGLGDTAMYLCATSREGRIRDTQYFGPGTRLTVL.

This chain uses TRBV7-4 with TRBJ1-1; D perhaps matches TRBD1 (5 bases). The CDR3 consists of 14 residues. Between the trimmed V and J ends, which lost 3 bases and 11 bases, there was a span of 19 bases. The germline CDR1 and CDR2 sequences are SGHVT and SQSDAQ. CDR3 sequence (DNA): TGTGCCAGCAGCTTTTCACTCCCCGGGGACGGGGCTTTCTTT. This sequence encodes CASSFSLPGDGAFF.

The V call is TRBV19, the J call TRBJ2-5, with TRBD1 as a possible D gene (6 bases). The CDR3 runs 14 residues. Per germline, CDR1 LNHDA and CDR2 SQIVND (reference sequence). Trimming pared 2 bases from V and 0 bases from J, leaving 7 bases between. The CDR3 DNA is TGTGCCAGTAGTATACAGGGGAACCAAGAGACCCAGTACTTC. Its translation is CASSIQGNQETQYF.

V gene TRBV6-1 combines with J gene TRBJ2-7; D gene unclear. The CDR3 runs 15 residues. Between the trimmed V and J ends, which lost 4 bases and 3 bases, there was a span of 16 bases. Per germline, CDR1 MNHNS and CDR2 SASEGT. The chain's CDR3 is CASSGVAVSLYEQYF. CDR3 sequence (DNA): TGTGCCAGCAGTGGCGTAGCAGTATCACTCTACGAGCAGTACTTC.

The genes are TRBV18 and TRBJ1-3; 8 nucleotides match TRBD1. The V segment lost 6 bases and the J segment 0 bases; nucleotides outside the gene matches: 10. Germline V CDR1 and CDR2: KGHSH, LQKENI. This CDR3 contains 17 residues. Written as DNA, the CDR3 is TGTGCCAGCTCGCCCCGTGCGGGACAGGACTCTGGAAACACCATATATTTT. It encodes CASSPRAGQDSGNTIYF.

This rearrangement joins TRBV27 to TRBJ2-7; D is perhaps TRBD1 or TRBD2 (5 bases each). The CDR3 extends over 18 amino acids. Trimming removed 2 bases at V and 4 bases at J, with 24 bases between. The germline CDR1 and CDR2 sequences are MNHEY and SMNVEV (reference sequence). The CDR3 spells CASSLPSRDGTGGYEQYF. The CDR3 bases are TGTGCCAGCAGTTTACCGTCCCGGGACGGGACCGGAGGATACGAGCAGTACTTC.

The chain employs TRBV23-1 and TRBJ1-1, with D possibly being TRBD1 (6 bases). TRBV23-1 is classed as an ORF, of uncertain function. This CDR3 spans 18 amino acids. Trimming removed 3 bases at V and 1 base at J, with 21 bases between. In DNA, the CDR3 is TGCGCCAGCAGTCACCGGCGATTTACAGGGAGACCGAACACTGAAGCTTTCTTT. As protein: CASSHRRFTGRPNTEAFF.

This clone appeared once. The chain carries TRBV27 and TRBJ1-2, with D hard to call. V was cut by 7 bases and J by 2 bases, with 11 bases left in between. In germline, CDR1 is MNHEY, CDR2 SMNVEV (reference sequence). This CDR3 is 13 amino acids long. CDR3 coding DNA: TGTGCCAGCACCAGCGAGGGAAACTATGGCTACACCTTC. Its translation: CASTSEGNYGYTF.

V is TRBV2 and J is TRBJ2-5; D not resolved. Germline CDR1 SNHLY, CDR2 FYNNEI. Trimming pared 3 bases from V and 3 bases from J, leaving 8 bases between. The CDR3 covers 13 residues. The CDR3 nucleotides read TGTGCCAGCAGTGAGTCAGACAAAGAGACCCAGTACTTC. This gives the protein CASSESDKETQYF.

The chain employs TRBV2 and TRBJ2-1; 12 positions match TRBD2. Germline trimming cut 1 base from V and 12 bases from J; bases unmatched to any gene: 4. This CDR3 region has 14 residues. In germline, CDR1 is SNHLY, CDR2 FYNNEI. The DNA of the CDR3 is TGTGCCAGCAGTGAAGGACTAGCGGGAGATATGCAGTTCTTC. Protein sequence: CASSEGLAGDMQFF.

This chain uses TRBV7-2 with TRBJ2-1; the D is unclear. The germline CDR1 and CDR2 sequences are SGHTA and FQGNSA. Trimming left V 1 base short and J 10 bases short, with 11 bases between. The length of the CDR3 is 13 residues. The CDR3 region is CASSLVGDREQFF. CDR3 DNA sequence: TGTGCCAGCAGCTTAGTTGGGGATAGGGAGCAGTTCTTC.

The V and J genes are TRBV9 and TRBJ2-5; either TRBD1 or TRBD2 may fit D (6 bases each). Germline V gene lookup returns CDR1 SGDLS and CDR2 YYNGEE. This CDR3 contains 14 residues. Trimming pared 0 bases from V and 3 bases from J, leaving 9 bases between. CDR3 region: CASSVAGGEETQYF. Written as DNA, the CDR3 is TGTGCCAGCAGCGTAGCCGGGGGCGAAGAGACCCAGTACTTC.

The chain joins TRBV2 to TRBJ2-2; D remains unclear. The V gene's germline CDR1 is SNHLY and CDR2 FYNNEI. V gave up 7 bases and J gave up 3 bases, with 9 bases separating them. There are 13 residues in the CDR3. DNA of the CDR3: TGTGCCAGCAAGTACACCCACACCGGGGAGCTGTTTTTT. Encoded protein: CASKYTHTGELFF.

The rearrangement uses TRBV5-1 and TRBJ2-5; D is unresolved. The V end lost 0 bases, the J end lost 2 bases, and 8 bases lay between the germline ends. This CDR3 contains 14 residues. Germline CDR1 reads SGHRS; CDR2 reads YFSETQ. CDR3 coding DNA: TGCGCCAGCAGCTTGGGTAGTACGCAAGAGACCCAGTACTTC. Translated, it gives CASSLGSTQETQYF.

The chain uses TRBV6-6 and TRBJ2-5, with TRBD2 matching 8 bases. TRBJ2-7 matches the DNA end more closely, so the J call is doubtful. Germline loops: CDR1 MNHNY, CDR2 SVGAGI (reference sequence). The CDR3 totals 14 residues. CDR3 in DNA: TGTGCCAGCAGTTATTCAGCGGGGGTCTACGAGCAGTACTTC. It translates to CASSYSAGVYEQYF.

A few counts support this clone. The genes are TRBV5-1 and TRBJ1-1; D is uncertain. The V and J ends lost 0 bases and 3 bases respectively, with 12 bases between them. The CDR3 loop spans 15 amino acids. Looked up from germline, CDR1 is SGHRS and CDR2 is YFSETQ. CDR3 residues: CASSLVPRVDTEAFF. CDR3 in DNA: TGCGCCAGCAGCTTGGTCCCCCGGGTTGACACTGAAGCTTTCTTT.

CDR3 amino acids: CASSSQTASGDTQYF. CDR3 nucleotides: TGTGCCAGCAGTTCTCAGACGGCGTCAGGAGATACGCAGTATTTT. The gene calls are TRBV28 and TRBJ2-3; D gene unclear. Germline V gives CDR1 MDHEN, CDR2 SYDVKM. The CDR3 contains 15 residues. Trimming pared 4 bases from V and 5 bases from J, leaving 16 bases between.

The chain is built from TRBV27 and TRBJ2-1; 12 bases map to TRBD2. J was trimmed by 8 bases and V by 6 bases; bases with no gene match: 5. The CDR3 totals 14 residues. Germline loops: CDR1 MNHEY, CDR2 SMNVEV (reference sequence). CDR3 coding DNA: TGTGCCAGCAGCGAATGGACTAGCGGGGATGAGCAGTTCTTC. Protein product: CASSEWTSGDEQFF.

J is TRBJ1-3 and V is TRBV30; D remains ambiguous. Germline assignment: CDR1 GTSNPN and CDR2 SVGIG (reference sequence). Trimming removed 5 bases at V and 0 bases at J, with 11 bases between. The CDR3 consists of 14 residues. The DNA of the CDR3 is TGTGCCTGGGACCAAGGAGACTCTGGAAACACCATATATTTT. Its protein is CAWDQGDSGNTIYF.

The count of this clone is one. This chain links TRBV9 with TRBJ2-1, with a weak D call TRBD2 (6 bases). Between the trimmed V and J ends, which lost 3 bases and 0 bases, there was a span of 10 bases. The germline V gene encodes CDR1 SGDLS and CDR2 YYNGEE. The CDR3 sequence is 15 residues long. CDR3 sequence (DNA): TGTGCCAGCAGCGCCGGGAGCATCTCCTACAATGAGCAGTTCTTC. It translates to CASSAGSISYNEQFF.

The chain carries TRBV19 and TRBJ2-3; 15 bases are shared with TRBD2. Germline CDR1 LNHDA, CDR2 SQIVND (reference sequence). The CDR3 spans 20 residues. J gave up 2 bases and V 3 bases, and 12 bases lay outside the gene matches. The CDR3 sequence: CASSMWGLAGGNRSTDTQYF. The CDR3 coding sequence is TGTGCCAGTAGTATGTGGGGACTAGCGGGAGGCAACCGTTCCACAGATACGCAGTATTTT.

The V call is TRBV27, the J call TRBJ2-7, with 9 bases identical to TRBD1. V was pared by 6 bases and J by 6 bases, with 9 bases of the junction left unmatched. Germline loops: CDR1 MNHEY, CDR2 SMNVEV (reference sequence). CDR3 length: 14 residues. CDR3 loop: CASRDRGGGIEQYF. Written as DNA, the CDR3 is TGTGCCAGCAGGGACAGGGGAGGGGGAATCGAGCAGTACTTC.

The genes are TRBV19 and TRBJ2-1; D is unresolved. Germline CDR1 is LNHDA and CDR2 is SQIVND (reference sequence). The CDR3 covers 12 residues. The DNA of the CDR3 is TGTGCAAGTGAAGGGCACCCACTCGGGCAGTTCTTC. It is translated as CASEGHPLGQFF.